This passage covers 23 T cell receptor beta chains from one sample sequenced in a study of T cells in Graves' hyperthyroidism and ophthalmopathy. There were TCR beta CDR3 regions amplified from RNA transcripts. Carried out on the TCR CDR3, a first-round RT-PCR used the HTBI primer set. Each CDR3 protein gets one entry after TCRdb re-called the multiplex PCR reads with MiXCR. The data show around 450,000 distinct CDR3 sequences, with roughly 13% seen just once and 4% to 6.5% held by the top ten. The sequencing sample was made of blood. These receptors all stem from a woman younger than 35 with Graves' hyperthyroidism.

This clonotype was counted many times. The chain employs TRBV30 and TRBJ1-5; D may be TRBD1 (6 bases). Germline assignment: CDR1 GTSNPN and CDR2 SVGIG (reference sequence). The CDR3 covers 13 residues. The V end was cut by 2 bases, the J end by 5 bases, with 10 bases between. The CDR3 DNA reads TGTGCCTGGAGTCGGGGGGGCGATCAGCCCCAGCATTTT. Translating gives CAWSRGGDQPQHF. Full variable domain (remainder filled in from reference TRBV30 and TRBJ1-5): SQTIHQWPATLVQPVGSPLSLECTVEGTSNPNLYWYRQAAGRGLQLLFYSVGIGQISSEVPQNLSASRPQDRQFILSSKKLLLSDSGFYLCAWSRGGDQPQHFGDGTRLSIL.

This clonotype came up a few times. The J gene is TRBJ2-1, the V gene TRBV12-5; TRBD2 agrees at 10 bases. Unmatched junction bases numbered 9, after V lost 3 bases and J lost 7 bases. The CDR3 runs to 16 residues. Germline lookup yields CDR1 LGHNT and CDR2 FRNRAP. CDR3 in amino acids: CASGFYVAGGMNEQFF. DNA for the CDR3: TGTGCTAGTGGTTTCTATGTAGCGGGAGGAATGAATGAGCAGTTCTTC.

This clonotype was recorded only once. The chain has TRBV9 and TRBJ1-2; no reliable D call. The CDR3 has 12 residues. V was clipped by 4 bases and J by 6 bases, with 10 bases between them. Germline V lookup: CDR1 SGDLS, CDR2 YYNGEE. The CDR3 sequence is CASSPPPDGYTF. The CDR3, as DNA: TGTGCCAGCAGCCCCCCGCCGGATGGCTACACCTTC.

This clonotype was observed a few times. This chain links TRBV19 with TRBJ2-2, with D maybe TRBD2 (6 bases). Trimming removed 7 bases at V and 5 bases at J, with 8 bases between. CDR3 length equals 12 residues. The germline gives CDR1 LNHDA, CDR2 SQIVND (reference sequence). As DNA, the CDR3 is TGTGCCAGTAATGGGGGGACCGGGGAGCTGTTTTTT. Translation gives CASNGGTGELFF. Filled out from reference TRBV19 and TRBJ2-2, the complete variable domain reads DGGITQSPKYLFRKEGQNVTLSCEQNLNHDAMYWYRQDPGQGLRLIYYSQIVNDFQKGDIAEGYSVSREKKESFPLTVTSAQKNPTAFYLCASNGGTGELFFGEGSRLTVL.

Concerning this clonotype itself: Given a much more abundant clone one base away, this may be a read error. The chain links TRBV10-1 to TRBJ1-5; TRBD1 might be the D (5 bases). The CDR3 contains 14 residues. From germline, CDR1 is WNHNN and CDR2 SYGVQD (reference sequence). The CDR3 DNA follows: TGTCCCATCAGTCAAACAGGAGGCGATCAGCCCCAGCATTTT. Translation: CPISQTGGDQPQHF.

There are a few counts of this clonotype. At one of its ends the junction is not consistent with the germline gene, which may arise from a read error. V and J are TRBV5-5 and TRBJ2-3; D might be TRBD1 (7 bases). The CDR3 length is 15 residues. The germline V gene has CDR1 SGHKS and CDR2 YYEKEE (reference sequence). Here the CDR3 reads CASTRDSGSTDTQYF. The DNA of the CDR3 is TGCGCCAGCACGCGGGACAGTGGGAGCACAGATACGCAGTATTTT.

This clonotype was recorded many times. The V call is TRBV20-1, the J call TRBJ2-5; TRBD2 matches at 8 bases. Germline V lookup: CDR1 DFQATT, CDR2 SNEGSKA (reference sequence). The CDR3 contains 13 residues. V gave up 4 bases and J gave up 5 bases; unmatched junction bases: 6. The CDR3 loop is CSATPLAVETQYF. CDR3 in DNA: TGCAGTGCTACCCCACTAGCGGTCGAGACCCAGTACTTC.

This clonotype showed up many times. The rearrangement uses TRBV5-8 and TRBJ2-7; 11 bases are a match to TRBD2. In germline, CDR1 is SGHTS, CDR2 YDEGEE. Trimming took 1 base from V and 3 from J; bases not matched to a gene: 9. The CDR3 is 17 amino acids. The CDR3 DNA reads as TGTGCCAGCAGCTTGCGCCTAGCGGGAGGAAATGGCTACGAGCAGTACTTC. Translation gives CASSLRLAGGNGYEQYF.

This clonotype was seen repeatedly, ten times or more. This chain connects TRBV29-1 to TRBJ1-1; D perhaps matches TRBD1 (6 bases). CDR3 size: 14 residues. V lost 5 bases and J 1 base, leaving 14 bases between the germline ends. Germline-derived CDR1 and CDR2 are SQVTM and ANQGSEA. The CDR3 here is CSVTDSSKNTEAFF. The CDR3 coding sequence is TGCAGCGTTACGGACAGCTCCAAGAACACTGAAGCTTTCTTT.

Written as DNA, the CDR3 is TGTGCCAGCCGAGCGGAGGGAGACACCGGGGAGCTGTTTTTT. Protein sequence: CASRAEGDTGELFF. The chain has TRBV6-1 and TRBJ2-2, with TRBD2 as a possible D gene (6 bases). V was pared by 8 bases and J by 3 bases, with 13 bases between. The CDR3 is 14 residues long. Germline CDR1 is MNHNS and CDR2 is SASEGT.

The rearrangement uses TRBV12-3 or TRBV12-4 and TRBJ2-7, with 7 bases aligning to TRBD2. J lost 7 bases, V lost 3 bases, and 9 bases had no gene match. The CDR3 loop spans 14 amino acids. The DNA for the CDR3 is TGTGCCAGCAGTTTGTCGGCGGGAGTGGGGGAGCAGTACTTC. Protein: CASSLSAGVGEQYF.

The sample holds many counts of this clonotype. The J gene is TRBJ2-1, the V gene TRBV6-1, with TRBD2 matching over 13 bases. The germline CDR1 and CDR2 sequences are MNHNS and SASEGT. The CDR3 consists of 12 residues. Germline trimming cut 6 bases from V and 12 bases from J; bases unmatched to any gene: 2. The CDR3, as DNA: TGTGCCAGCAGCAGACTAGCGGGAGGGCAGTTCTTC. Protein: CASSRLAGGQFF.

This clonotype has a count of ten or more. The V and J genes are TRBV11-2 and TRBJ1-1, with D possibly matching TRBD1 (5 bases). Trimming shortened V by 1 base and J by 0 bases, and 15 bases separated the two germline ends. CDR3 length: 17 residues. The germline V gene has CDR1 SGHAT and CDR2 FQNNGV. For the CDR3, the DNA is TGTGCCAGCAGCTTAGTTACAGGTGGTACTTTGAACACTGAAGCTTTCTTT. This encodes CASSLVTGGTLNTEAFF.

The CDR3: CAISLAGDNEQFF. DNA for the CDR3: TGTGCCATCAGCCTAGCGGGAGACAATGAGCAGTTCTTC. The V and J genes are TRBV10-3 and TRBJ2-1; 10 bases fit TRBD2. CDR3 size: 13 residues. Germline CDR1 is ENHRY and CDR2 is SYGVKD. V was pared by 6 bases and J by 5 bases, with 1 base of the junction left unmatched.

This clonotype was observed at least ten times. The chain recombines TRBV5-1 with TRBJ2-1, with D uncertain. CDR1 and CDR2 from the germline V gene are SGHRS and YFSETQ. CDR3 size: 11 residues. Trimming removed 3 bases at V and 7 bases at J, with 5 bases between. The CDR3 loop is CASSSINEQFF. DNA of the CDR3: TGCGCCAGCAGCTCAATTAATGAGCAGTTCTTC. The entire variable domain, with the rest obtained from reference TRBV5-1 and TRBJ2-1, is as follows: KAGVTQTPRYLIKTRGQQVTLSCSPISGHRSVSWYQQTPGQGLQFLFEYFSETQRNKGNFPGRFSGRQFSNSRSEMNVSTLELGDSALYLCASSSINEQFFGPGTRLTVL.

The sample holds many counts of this clonotype. The chain combines TRBV28 with TRBJ2-5; D gene unclear. The CDR3 is 11 amino acids. Germline V gene sequence: CDR1 MDHEN, CDR2 SYDVKM. Trimming left V 6 bases short and J 4 bases short, with 6 bases between. The CDR3 loop reads CASRSLETQYF. The CDR3 DNA sequence: TGTGCCAGCAGATCCTTAGAGACCCAGTACTTC.

Notes on this clonotype: The junction differs from germline at one of its ends, possibly a read error. This rearrangement joins TRBV7-8 to TRBJ2-1, with a weak D call TRBD2 (6 bases). Germline V lookup: CDR1 SGHVS, CDR2 FQNEAQ. This CDR3 comprises 15 residues. This CDR3 reads CANSLDPAGYNEQFF. For the CDR3, the DNA is TGTGCCAACAGCTTAGACCCAGCGGGTTACAATGAGCAGTTCTTC.

The chain combines TRBV30 with TRBJ2-2, with no clear D. CDR3 length: 14 residues. CDR1 is GTSNPN, CDR2 SVGIG, per germline (reference sequence). The V end lost 7 bases, the J end lost 2 bases, and 14 bases lay between the germline ends. CDR3 bases: TGTGCCTTCCCACTGGGCCGCAACACCGGGGAGCTGTTTTTT. Encoded protein: CAFPLGRNTGELFF.

This clonotype has more than one count but fewer than ten. The V gene is TRBV19, the J gene TRBJ2-1; 12 nucleotides align to TRBD1. The CDR3 is 15 residues long. With 3 bases clipped from V and 7 bases from J, the junction kept 4 bases outside the gene matches. Germline V lookup: CDR1 LNHDA, CDR2 SQIVND (reference sequence). This CDR3 reads CASSIRDRGLNEQFF. Written as DNA, the CDR3 is TGTGCCAGTAGTATTCGGGACAGGGGGCTGAATGAGCAGTTCTTC.

In regard to this clonotype: The CDR3 does not close with the conserved phenylalanine or tryptophan, likely indicating a read error. The rearrangement uses TRBV20-1 and TRBJ1-1; TRBD1 might be the D (6 bases). The CDR3 runs to 14 residues. CDR1 is DFQATT and CDR2 is SNEGSKA in the germline V gene (reference sequence). The germline V and J ends were trimmed by 0 bases and 3 bases, with 11 bases remaining between them. The DNA of the CDR3 is TGCAGTGCTAGAGAAACCCAGGGGTACACTGAAGCTTTCCTT. Encoded protein: CSARETQGYTEAFL.

To note about this clonotype: A read error may explain this, as a much larger clone is one base away. V is TRBV6-4 and J is TRBJ2-5, with D tentatively TRBD2 (6 bases). Deletions cut 3 bases from V and 1 base from J, with 12 bases between. The CDR3 loop spans 15 amino acids. Germline lookup yields CDR1 MRHNA and CDR2 SNTAGT. DNA for the CDR3: TGTGCCAGCAGTGAAGGGACTGGCGGCCAAGAGACCCAGTACTTC. Its protein product is CASSEGTGGQETQYF.

This clonotype has at least ten counts. The V call is TRBV2, the J call TRBJ2-5; TRBD2 is a possible D gene (7 bases). The V end lost 7 bases, the J end lost 3 bases, and 18 bases lay between the germline ends. The CDR3 has 15 amino acids. Germline CDR1 reads SNHLY; CDR2 reads FYNNEI. DNA for the CDR3: TGTGCCAGCACGGGGTTCAGGGGAGGGGAAGAGACCCAGTACTTC. As protein: CASTGFRGGEETQYF.

This clonotype was counted only a few times. The chain carries TRBV5-1 and TRBJ2-3, with D possibly matching TRBD1 (6 bases). The V end was cut by 0 bases, the J end by 4 bases, with 9 bases between. Germline V gene sequence: CDR1 SGHRS, CDR2 YFSETQ. The CDR3 runs 14 residues. The CDR3 region has the DNA TGCGCCAGCAGCTTGGGGCAGGGGTCAGATACGCAGTATTTT. This codes for CASSLGQGSDTQYF.